This T cell receptor (beta chain) was captured in a study of T cells of healthy individuals. This clonotype was seen a handful of times. Using its own MiXCR run on the 5' RACE reads, TCRdb lists one record per CDR3 protein. This sample has 45,000 to 60,000 distinct CDR3 sequences; about 15% occur once, and the top ten carry about 16%. V was cut by 4 bases and J by 3 bases, with 21 bases left in between. This CDR3 is 17 amino acids long. CDR1 is MNHEY, CDR2 SVGAGI, per germline. This chain joins TRBV6-5 and TRBJ2-5; D may match TRBD1 or TRBD2 (5 bases each). The TCR originated in a human donor in good health. CDR3: CASSWGRQETQEETQYF. CDR3 DNA sequence: TGTGCCAGCAGTTGGGGACGGCAAGAGACCCAGGAAGAGACCCAGTACTTC.